This TCR beta chain stems from a study of cytomegalovirus exposure and HLA in healthy donors. Looking at the study overall: For the approximately 360 genotyped donors, more than 80% fell within the Caucasian-associated ancestry cluster.

Notes on the study in general: Analyzed later, association rates of TCRs varied across HLA loci, with DRB1 most and HLA-C fewest. As was reported, the classifier diagnosed cytomegalovirus status with high specificity and sensitivity.

The CDR3 extends over 15 amino acids. Germline V CDR1 and CDR2: SNHLY, FYNNEI. The junction had 12 bases not matched to a gene; V was cut back by 6 bases and J by 5 bases. Points on this clone: The antigen remains undetermined.

PCR involved 60 Vbeta and 13 Jbeta primers. TCRdb's table, derived via immunoSEQ multiplex PCR, lists solely in-frame clones and lacks some. This table has around 91,000 clones, around 80% appearing once. The rearrangement uses TRBV2 and TRBJ1-1; TRBD1 agrees at 7 bases. Input material: PBMCs. This TCR came from a male donor in good health and CMV-seropositive. CDR3 nucleotide sequence: TGTGCCAGCAGCAAAACAGGGGAGGCGGGAACTGAAGCTTTCTTT. This codes for CASSKTGEAGTEAFF. Filled out from reference TRBV2 and TRBJ1-1, the complete variable domain reads EPEVTQTPSHQVTQMGQEVILRCVPISNHLYFYWYRQILGQKVEFLVSFYNNEISEKSEIFDDQFSVERPDGSNFTLKIRSTKLEDSAMYFCASSKTGEAGTEAFFGQGTRLTVV.